This TCR beta chain was captured by sequencing in a study of shared clonotypes between healthy human individuals. Study conclusions and caveats: Among donors, clonotype sharing was expected to be affected by sequencing depth.

To note about this clone: Its specificity is unknown.

The CDR3 contains 16 residues. Germline V CDR1 and CDR2: SGHAT, FQNNGV. V was cut by 4 bases and J by 6 bases, with 22 bases left in between. The authors split each subset's genomic DNA evenly across several immunoSEQ plates. Authors' analysis steps: Filtering differed since immunoSEQ provided only junctions, with no quality scores. Measured with immunoSEQ multiplex PCR; TCRdb has only the in-frame clones, and not every one. V, J and clone size are taken as reported in that table, and D and trimming were inferred from the DNA itself. The sample has around 480,000 clones, 75% to 80% seen once; the top ten hold around 13%.

The rearrangement links TRBV11-2 to TRBJ2-7; no clear D gene. The source material was PBMCs. The TCR comes from a woman in her thirties or forties in good health. Some clones in this sample may be carry-over from other donors' samples. The CDR3 here is CASSYSPSGRWGEQYF. CDR3 DNA sequence: TGTGCCAGCAGCTATAGTCCCTCAGGTCGCTGGGGCGAGCAGTACTTC.